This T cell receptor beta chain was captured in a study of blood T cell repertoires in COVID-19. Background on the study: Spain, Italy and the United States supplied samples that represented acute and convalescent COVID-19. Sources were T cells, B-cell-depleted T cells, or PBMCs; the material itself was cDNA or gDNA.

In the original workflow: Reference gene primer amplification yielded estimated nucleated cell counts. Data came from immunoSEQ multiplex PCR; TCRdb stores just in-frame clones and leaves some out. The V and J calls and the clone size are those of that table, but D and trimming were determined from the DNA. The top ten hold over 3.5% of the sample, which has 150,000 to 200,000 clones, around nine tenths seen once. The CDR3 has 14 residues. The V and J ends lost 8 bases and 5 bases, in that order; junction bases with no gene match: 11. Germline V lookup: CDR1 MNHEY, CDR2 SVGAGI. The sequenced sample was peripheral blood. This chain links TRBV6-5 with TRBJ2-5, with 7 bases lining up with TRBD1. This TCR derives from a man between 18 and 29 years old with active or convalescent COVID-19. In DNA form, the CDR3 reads TGTGCCAGCTCCAGGGACAGCGTTTCGGAGACCCAGTACTTC. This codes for CASSRDSVSETQYF.